One sample yielded the 23 T cell receptor delta chains listed below, sequenced in a study of γδ T cells in repeated Plasmodium falciparum infection. Gammadelta T cells were flow-sorted from PBMC into Vgamma9/Vdelta2+ and Vdelta2-negative populations for bulk analysis. TCRdb reran clone calling via CATT on the multiplex PCR reads. The repertoire holds 90,000 or so delta-chain clones, with approximately 0.96% as singletons. The sequenced sample was gamma-delta T cells from blood. The source is a pool of human donors (malaria-infected and uninfected, not separated).

Notes on this clone: A read error is likely here: a far larger clone is one base away. This sample includes further DNA sequences coding for the same CDR3. The genes are TRDV2 and TRDJ1, with 12 bases fitting TRDD3. The CDR3 runs to 18 residues. The junction had 10 bases not matched to a gene; V was cut back by 0 bases and J by 3 bases. Germline CDR1 and CDR2: GEAIGNYY and EKD. The CDR3: CACDTGLGDTLSADKLIF. The DNA of the CDR3 is TGTGCCTGTGACACCGGTCTGGGGGATACGCTCTCAGCCGATAAACTCATCTTT.

This clone appeared a few times. The TCRdb protein, from a much larger clone, departs from this DNA's translation at residue 9, likely by read error; the protein shown derives from the DNA. The CDR3: CALGDPRRHPDKLIF. The CDR3 region has the DNA TGTGCTCTTGGGGATCCGCGAAGACACCCCGATAAACTCATCTTT. The chain uses TRDV1 and TRDJ1; D is undetermined. TCRdb does not report a J gene; here it was assigned by matching the DNA to germline references. The germline V gene encodes CDR1 TSWWSYY and CDR2 QGS. Trimming pared 3 bases from V and 3 bases from J, leaving 14 bases between. The CDR3 covers 15 residues.

Details on this clone: TCRdb's listed protein matches a much larger clone and diverges from this DNA's translation at residue 4, likely through a read error; the protein shown comes from the DNA. This rearrangement joins TRDV2 to TRDJ1, with 10 bases that match TRDD3. The J gene was not available in TCRdb and was assigned here by matching the DNA to germline segments. Germline assignment: CDR1 GEAIGNYY and CDR2 EKD. The CDR3 sequence is 15 residues long. After removal of 6 bases from V and 2 bases from J, the junction contained 8 bases not matched to a gene. CDR3 in amino acids: CACPPLLGDTDKLIF. The CDR3 DNA reads TGTGCCTGTCCACCGCTACTGGGGGATACCGATAAACTCATCTTT.

Details on this clone: TCRdb shows a much larger clone's protein in place of this DNA's translation, and the two differ at residue 3, likely through a read error; the protein shown is translated from the DNA. This rearrangement joins TRDV1 to TRDJ1, with 7 bases aligning to TRDD3. This CDR3 is 13 amino acids long. Germline-derived CDR1 and CDR2 are TSWWSYY and QGS. The ends lost 10 bases at V and 8 bases at J; junction bases unmatched: 13. In DNA, the CDR3 is TGTGCTCCCTCCTCAATCGTACTGGGGAAACTCATCTTT. Translation gives CAPSSIVLGKLIF.

This clone was counted a few times. This DNA's translation differs at residue 7 from TCRdb's protein, which comes from a much larger clone; a read error is likely, and the protein shown is translated from the DNA. This chain connects TRDV2 to TRDJ1; TRDD3 aligns across 8 bases. TCRdb offers no J gene call, so here the DNA was matched to germline to obtain one. Trimming cost V 0 bases and J 0 bases; bases outside gene matches: 11. This CDR3 is built from 18 residues. CDR1 GEAIGNYY and CDR2 EKD come from the germline V gene. CDR3 sequence reads: CACDTVGLGARYTDKLIF. Written as DNA, the CDR3 is TGTGCCTGTGACACCGTCGGACTGGGGGCCCGGTACACCGATAAACTCATCTTT.

A few counts support this clone. With only one base between it and a far larger clone, this is likely a read error. This same CDR3 is encoded by further DNA sequences in the sample. The rearrangement uses TRDV1 and TRDJ1; 7 bases agree with TRDD3. This CDR3 is 13 amino acids long. Germline V gene lookup returns CDR1 TSWWSYY and CDR2 QGS. The CDR3 sequence is CALGHTRGDKLIF. As DNA, the CDR3 is TGTGCTCTTGGACACACTCGTGGGGATAAACTCATCTTC.

This clone turned up a few times. A far larger clone differs by one base, so this is likely a read error. Other DNA sequences in this specimen translate into the identical CDR3. Here the CDR3 DNA reads TGTGCTCTTGGGAGGCGTACTGGGGGCACCGATAAACTCATCTTT. Residues: CALGRRTGGTDKLIF. The chain combines TRDV1 with TRDJ1; 8 positions agree with TRDD3. CDR3 length equals 15 residues. Per the germline V gene, CDR1 is TSWWSYY and CDR2 is QGS. V trimming: 5 bases; J trimming: 1 base; junction bases outside the gene matches: 6.

Note on this clone: With only one base between it and a far larger clone, this is likely a read error. The identical CDR3 is also encoded by other nucleotide sequences in the sample. The chain has TRDV2 and TRDJ1; 7 positions agree with TRDD3. In the absence of a J gene in TCRdb, the DNA was matched to germline to assign it here. Trimming at V came to 4 bases and at J to 0 bases, leaving 16 bases not matched to a gene. This CDR3 is built from 18 residues. CDR1 is GEAIGNYY and CDR2 is EKD in the germline V gene. This CDR3 is CACDTVGGGLPYTDKLIF. The CDR3, as DNA: TGTGCCTGTGATACCGTGGGCGGGGGATTACCTTACACCGATAAACTCATCTTT.

This clone came up many times. A read error is likely here: a far larger clone is one base away. The same CDR3 also results from other DNA sequences found in this sample. The V gene is TRAV38-2/DV8, the J gene TRDJ1, with D maybe TRDD3 (5 bases). This CDR3 has 16 residues. Germline CDR1 reads TSESDYY; CDR2 reads QEAYKQQN. The DNA for the CDR3 is TGTGCCTATAGGGGGTTCCCTCGAACCGGGACCGATAAACTCATCTTT. Amino acids: CAYRGFPRTGTDKLIF.

This clone was seen repeatedly, ten times or more. A far larger clone is just one base off, so this is likely a read error. The same CDR3 also results from other DNA sequences found in this sample. The rearrangement joins TRDV2 to TRDJ1, with 12 bases that match TRDD3. TCRdb is silent on the J gene; assignment here came from matching the DNA to germline. Germline values: CDR1 GEAIGNYY, CDR2 EKD. Trimming removed 0 bases from V and 3 bases from J; junction bases left unmatched: 16. The CDR3 covers 20 residues. CDR3 sequence reads: CACDTVGPGGYERLSDKLIF. CDR3 DNA: TGTGCCTGTGACACCGTAGGTCCTGGGGGATACGAAAGGCTCTCCGATAAACTCATCTTT.

About this clone: TCRdb's protein for this DNA is that of a much larger clone and differs from the translation at residue 14, likely a read error; the protein shown is the DNA translation. The genes are TRDV1 and TRDJ1, with 13 bases lining up with TRDD3. V was clipped by 3 bases and J by 4 bases; unmatched bases: 14. The CDR3 runs to 19 residues. In germline, CDR1 is TSWWSYY, CDR2 QGS. CDR3 protein: CALGDFRYWGIRNNDKLIF. In nucleotides, the CDR3 is TGTGCTCTTGGGGATTTCCGGTACTGGGGGATACGTAACAACGATAAACTCATCTTT.

Of note for this clone: The protein TCRdb gives is from a much larger clone and does not agree with this DNA's translation at residue 20, likely a read error; the protein shown here comes from the DNA. The chain uses TRDV1 and TRDJ1; TRDD3 matches 13 bases. TCRdb is silent on the J gene; assignment here came from matching the DNA to germline. V gave up 2 bases and J gave up 3 bases; unmatched junction bases: 30. There are 25 residues in the CDR3. Per the germline V gene, CDR1 is TSWWSYY and CDR2 is QGS. DNA for the CDR3: TGTGCTCTTGGGGAATTACCTTTCACAAGGACTGGGGGATACGCGCGCCGACTGTACTCCGATAAACTCATCTTT. Translation: CALGELPFTRTGGYARRLYSDKLIF.

This clone was seen at least ten times. The chain employs TRDV1 and TRDJ1, with a tentative D call TRDD3 (6 bases). CDR1 and CDR2 (germline): TSWWSYY, QGS. V was cut by 0 bases and J by 5 bases, with 31 bases left in between. There are 21 residues in the CDR3. The CDR3 DNA reads TGTGCTCTTGGGGAACTAGCTATAGTGGGCGCCTGGGGTCCCCAAGTGGATAAACTCATCTTT. Translated, it gives CALGELAIVGAWGPQVDKLIF.

About this clone itself: The translation of this DNA and the TCRdb protein of a much larger clone differ at residue 7, probably owing to a read error; the protein shown here is translated from the DNA. The chain couples TRDV2 to TRDJ1; possibly TRDD3 for D (5 bases). Assignment of the J gene here rests on matching the DNA to germline, because TCRdb gives none. Looked up from germline, CDR1 is GEAIGNYY and CDR2 is EKD. V dropped 1 base and J dropped 3 bases, with 17 bases sitting between them. This CDR3 comprises 16 residues. The CDR3 sequence is CACDTLEARGADKLIF. CDR3 in DNA: TGTGCCTGTGACACACTGGAGGCCCGAGGGGCCGATAAACTCATCTTT.

This clone was counted a few times. A single base is all that separates this from a far larger clone, so a read error is likely. This sample includes further DNA sequences coding for the same CDR3. This rearrangement joins TRDV1 to TRDJ1; D perhaps matches TRDD3 (5 bases). This CDR3 spans 22 amino acids. Trimming left V 5 bases short and J 2 bases short, with 36 bases between. The germline V gene has CDR1 TSWWSYY and CDR2 QGS. CDR3 nucleotides: TGTGCTCTTGGGCAGAGCTTACTACTCAGGAGCCACCTATACTGGAAAACCGATAAACTCATCTTT. Translation gives CALGQSLLLRSHLYWKTDKLIF.

This clone was counted only a few times. The protein recorded in TCRdb matches a much larger clone and deviates from this DNA's translation at residue 7, suggesting a read error; the protein here is obtained by translating the DNA. The genes are TRDV1 and TRDJ1, with TRDD3 matching over 10 bases. Assignment of the J gene here rests on matching the DNA to germline, because TCRdb gives none. The CDR3 has 25 amino acids. Germline assignment: CDR1 TSWWSYY and CDR2 QGS. With V trimmed by 1 base and J by 0 bases, 29 bases remained unmatched. The CDR3 here is CALGEQVRLRDWGIQRRGYTDKLIF. In nucleotides, the CDR3 is TGTGCTCTTGGGGAACAGGTGCGCCTTCGGGACTGGGGGATCCAAAGGAGGGGGTACACCGATAAACTCATCTTT.

This clone occurred many times. Possible read error: a much larger clone is one base away. This sample also contains other DNA sequences that code for the same CDR3. The chain recombines TRDV1 with TRDJ1; TRDD3 aligns across 12 bases. In germline, CDR1 is TSWWSYY, CDR2 QGS. The CDR3 covers 23 residues. CDR3 region: CALGELRHSFPYWGILHTDKLIF. Here the CDR3 DNA reads TGTGCCCTTGGGGAACTGCGGCATTCCTTTCCTTACTGGGGGATACTTCACACCGATAAACTCATCTTT.

This clone was observed at least ten times. This rearrangement joins TRDV1 to TRDJ1, with D possibly being TRDD3 (5 bases). The CDR3 length is 21 residues. Germline V gene data show CDR1 as TSWWSYY and CDR2 as QGS. Deletions cut 4 bases from V and 0 bases from J, with 30 bases between. The CDR3 protein is CALGGILRFRLGTGYTDKLIF. DNA for the CDR3: TGTGCTCTTGGGGGTATACTACGGTTCAGACTCGGTACTGGCTACACCGATAAACTCATCTTT.

This clone was detected only a few times. The TCRdb protein, from a much larger clone, departs from this DNA's translation at residue 16, likely by read error; the protein shown derives from the DNA. Written as DNA, the CDR3 is TGTGCTCTTGGGGAATCCTACCGCCTTCCTACACAACTTGGGGGAAGGTACACCGATAAACTCATCTTT. It is translated as CALGESYRLPTQLGGRYTDKLIF. The chain recombines TRDV1 with TRDJ1; TRDD2 matches 9 bases. No J segment appears in TCRdb, so it was assigned here by matching the sequence to germline. This CDR3 spans 23 amino acids. CDR1 and CDR2 from the germline V gene are TSWWSYY and QGS. J gave up 0 bases and V 2 bases, and 25 bases lay outside the gene matches.

As regards this clone: The amino acid sequence in TCRdb belongs to a much larger clone and departs from this DNA's translation at residue 6, likely a sequencing read error; the sequence shown is translated from the DNA. V gene TRDV1 combines with J gene TRDJ1, with 12 bases lining up with TRDD3. The J gene comes from matching the DNA to germline here; TCRdb lacks it. Per germline, CDR1 TSWWSYY and CDR2 QGS. Trimming cost V 1 base and J 5 bases; bases outside gene matches: 14. The CDR3 is 19 residues long. CDR3 DNA sequence: TGTGCTCTTGGGGAACCGGTCCGAATACTGGGGGATACCGGGGATAAACTCATCTTT. It codes for CALGEPVRILGDTGDKLIF.

About this clone: The protein recorded in TCRdb matches a much larger clone and deviates from this DNA's translation at residue 13, suggesting a read error; the protein here is obtained by translating the DNA. There is no J gene call, but TRDV2 is given as the V gene; the D call TRDD3 from the table was never checked on the DNA. CDR3 length: 15 residues. Germline-derived CDR1 and CDR2 are GEAIGNYY and EKD. In nucleotides, the CDR3 is TGTGCCTGTAACTACCTTGGGGGAAGTACCGATAAACCCATCTTT. Amino acid sequence: CACNYLGGSTDKPIF.

A word on this clone: This DNA's translation differs at residue 8 from TCRdb's protein, which comes from a much larger clone; a read error is likely, and the protein shown is translated from the DNA. The chain joins TRDV1 to TRDJ1; 13 positions match TRDD3. Because TCRdb records no J gene, it was assigned here through a match of the DNA to germline. The CDR3 length is 24 residues. With 1 base clipped from V and 0 bases from J, the junction kept 23 bases outside the gene matches. CDR1 is TSWWSYY and CDR2 is QGS in the germline V gene. The CDR3 nucleotides read TGTGCTCTTGGGGAACGGGACCCCCTAAATCATTTACTGGGGGATACGGTGAACACCGATAAACTCATCTTT. It yields the protein CALGERDPLNHLLGDTVNTDKLIF.

About this clone itself: The protein recorded in TCRdb matches a much larger clone and deviates from this DNA's translation at residue 12, suggesting a read error; the protein here is obtained by translating the DNA. This sequence joins TRDV3 and TRDJ1; 9 bases are shared with TRDD3. Matching the DNA to germline supplied the J gene, which TCRdb does not give. V gave up 5 bases and J gave up 0 bases; unmatched junction bases: 34. Germline assignment: CDR1 TVYSNPD and CDR2 GDNSRS (reference sequence). CDR3 size: 23 residues. The CDR3 DNA is TGTGCCCCGCATTTCGACGATTCCTTCCATAAGGCACTGGGGGACGGGTACACCGATAAACTCATCTTT. Its translation: CAPHFDDSFHKALGDGYTDKLIF.